This T cell receptor (beta chain) was found in a study of cytomegalovirus exposure and HLA in healthy donors. Notes on this clone: Its specificity is not known. Other DNA sequences in this sample translate to the same CDR3.

General study points: Excluded: some indistinguishable V segments such as TRBV6-2 and TRBV6-3. Presence/absence analyses rested on an assumption that sequencing depth was roughly uniform across donors. The listing of 150 to 200 TCR beta chains classed them as cytomegalovirus-associated. An analysis done earlier found most TCR beta V segments productive about 90% or about 30% of the time.

13 Jbeta primers and 60 Vbeta primers were used for the PCR. Using immunoSEQ multiplex PCR, the repertoire was profiled, and TCRdb retains in-frame clones only, with some absent. This table has some 150,000 clones, approximately 87% appearing once. V lost 0 bases to trimming and J lost 0 bases, with 6 bases between them. The CDR3 loop spans 15 amino acids. The germline CDR1 and CDR2 sequences are SGHRS and YFSETQ. The specimen was PBMCs. The receptor was isolated from a man aged 40-55 years in good health and CMV-seronegative. This sequence joins TRBV5-1 and TRBJ2-2; D remains ambiguous. CDR3 protein: CASSLDRPNTGELFF. CDR3 sequence (DNA): TGCGCCAGCAGCTTGGACAGACCGAACACCGGGGAGCTGTTTTTT.